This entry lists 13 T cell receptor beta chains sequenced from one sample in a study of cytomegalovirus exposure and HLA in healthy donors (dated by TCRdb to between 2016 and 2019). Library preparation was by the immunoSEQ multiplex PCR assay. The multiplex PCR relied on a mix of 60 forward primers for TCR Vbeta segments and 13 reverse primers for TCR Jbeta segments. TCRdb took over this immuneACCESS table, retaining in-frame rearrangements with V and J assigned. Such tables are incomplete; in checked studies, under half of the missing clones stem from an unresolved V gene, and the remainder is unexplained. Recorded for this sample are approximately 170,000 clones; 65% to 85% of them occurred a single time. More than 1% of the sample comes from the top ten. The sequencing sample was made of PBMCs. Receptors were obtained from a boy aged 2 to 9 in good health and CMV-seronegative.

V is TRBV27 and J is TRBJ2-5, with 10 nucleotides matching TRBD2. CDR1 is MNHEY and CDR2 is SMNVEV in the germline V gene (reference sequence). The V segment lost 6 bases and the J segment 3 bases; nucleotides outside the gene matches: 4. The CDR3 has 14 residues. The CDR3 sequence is CASRPLAGKETQYF. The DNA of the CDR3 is TGTGCCAGCAGACCACTAGCGGGGAAAGAGACCCAGTACTTC.

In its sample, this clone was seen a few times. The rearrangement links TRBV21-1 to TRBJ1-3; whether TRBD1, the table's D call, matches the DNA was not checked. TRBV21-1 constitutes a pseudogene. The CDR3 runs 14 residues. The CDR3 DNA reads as TGTGCCAGACGACAGGGGGCTTGCGGAAACACCATATATTTT. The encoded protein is CARRQGACGNTIYF.

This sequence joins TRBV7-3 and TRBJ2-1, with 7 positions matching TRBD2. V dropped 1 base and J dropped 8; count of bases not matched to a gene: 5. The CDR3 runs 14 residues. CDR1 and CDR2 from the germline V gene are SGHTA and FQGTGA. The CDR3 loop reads CASSLRAGAYEQFF. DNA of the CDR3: TGTGCCAGCAGCTTAAGGGCGGGAGCCTATGAGCAGTTCTTC.

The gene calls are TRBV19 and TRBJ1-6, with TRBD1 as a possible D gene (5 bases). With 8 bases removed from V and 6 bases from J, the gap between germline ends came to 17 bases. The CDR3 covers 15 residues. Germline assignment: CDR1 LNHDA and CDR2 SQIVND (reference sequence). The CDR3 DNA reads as TGTGCCAGTTCGGACGGGGGAGTGGGTAATTCACCCCTCCACTTT. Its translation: CASSDGGVGNSPLHF. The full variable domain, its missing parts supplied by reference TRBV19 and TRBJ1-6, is DGGITQSPKYLFRKEGQNVTLSCEQNLNHDAMYWYRQDPGQGLRLIYYSQIVNDFQKGDIAEGYSVSREKKESFPLTVTSAQKNPTAFYLCASSDGGVGNSPLHFGNGTRLTVT.

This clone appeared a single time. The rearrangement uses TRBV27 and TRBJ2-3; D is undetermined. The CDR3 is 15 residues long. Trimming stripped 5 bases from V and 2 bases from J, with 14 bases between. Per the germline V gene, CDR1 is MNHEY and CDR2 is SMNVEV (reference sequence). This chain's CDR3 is CASSPARVDTDTQYF. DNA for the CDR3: TGTGCCAGCAGTCCAGCTCGGGTCGACACAGATACGCAGTATTTT.

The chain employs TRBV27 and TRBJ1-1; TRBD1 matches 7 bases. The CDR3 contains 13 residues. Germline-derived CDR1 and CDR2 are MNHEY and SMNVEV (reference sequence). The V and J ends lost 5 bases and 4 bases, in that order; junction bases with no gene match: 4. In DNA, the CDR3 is TGTGCCAGCAGTCTCAGGGGGAGCACTGAAGCTTTCTTT. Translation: CASSLRGSTEAFF.

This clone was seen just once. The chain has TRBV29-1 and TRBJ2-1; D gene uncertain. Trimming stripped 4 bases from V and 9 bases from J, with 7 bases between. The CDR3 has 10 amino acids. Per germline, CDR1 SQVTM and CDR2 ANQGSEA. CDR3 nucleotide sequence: TGCAGCGTTGGTGGAGCTGAGCAGTTCTTC. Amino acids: CSVGGAEQFF.

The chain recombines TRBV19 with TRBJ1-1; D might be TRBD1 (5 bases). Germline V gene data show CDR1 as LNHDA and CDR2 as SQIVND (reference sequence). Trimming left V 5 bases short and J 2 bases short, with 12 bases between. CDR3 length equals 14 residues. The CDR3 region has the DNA TGTGCCAGTAGTTTTAAGACAGAAAACACTGAAGCTTTCTTT. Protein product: CASSFKTENTEAFF. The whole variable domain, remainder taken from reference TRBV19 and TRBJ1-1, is DGGITQSPKYLFRKEGQNVTLSCEQNLNHDAMYWYRQDPGQGLRLIYYSQIVNDFQKGDIAEGYSVSREKKESFPLTVTSAQKNPTAFYLCASSFKTENTEAFFGQGTRLTVV.

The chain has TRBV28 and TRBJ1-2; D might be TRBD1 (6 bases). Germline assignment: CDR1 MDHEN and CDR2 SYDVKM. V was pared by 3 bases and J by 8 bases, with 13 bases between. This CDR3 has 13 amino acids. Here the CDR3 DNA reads TGTGCCAGCAGTTTCTCCGGGACAATAGGCTACACCTTC. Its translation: CASSFSGTIGYTF.

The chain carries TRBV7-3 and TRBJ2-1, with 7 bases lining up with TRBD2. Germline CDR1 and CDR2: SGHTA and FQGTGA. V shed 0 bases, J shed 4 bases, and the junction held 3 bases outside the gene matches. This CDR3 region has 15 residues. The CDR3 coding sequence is TGTGCCAGCAGCTTAACAGCGGGACCATACAATGAGCAGTTCTTC. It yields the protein CASSLTAGPYNEQFF. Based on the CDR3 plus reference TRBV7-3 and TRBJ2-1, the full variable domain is GAGVSQTPSNKVTEKGKYVELRCDPISGHTALYWYRQSLGQGPEFLIYFQGTGAADDSGLPNDRFFAVRPEGSVSTLKIQRTERGDSAVYLCASSLTAGPYNEQFFGPGTRLTVL.

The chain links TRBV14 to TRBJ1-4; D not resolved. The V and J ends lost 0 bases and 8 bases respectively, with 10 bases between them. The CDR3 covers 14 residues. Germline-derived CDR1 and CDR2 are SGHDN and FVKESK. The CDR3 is CASSQDQEGEKLFF. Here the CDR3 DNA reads TGTGCCAGCAGCCAAGATCAGGAGGGAGAAAAACTGTTTTTT.

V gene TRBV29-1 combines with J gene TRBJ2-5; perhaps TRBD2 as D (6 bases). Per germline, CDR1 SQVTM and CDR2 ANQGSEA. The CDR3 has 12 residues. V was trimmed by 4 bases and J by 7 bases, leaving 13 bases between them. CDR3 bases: TGCAGCGTTGGCGGGGCCTGGGGGACCCAGTACTTC. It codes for CSVGGAWGTQYF.

In DNA form, the CDR3 reads TGTGCCAGCAGCTTTTACGGAACAGGGGGGGTGGAGCAGTACGTC. Translating gives CASSFYGTGGVEQYV. The rearrangement links TRBV5-6 to TRBJ2-7; weak D call: TRBD1 (8 bases). V dropped 2 bases and J dropped 7 bases, with 19 bases sitting between them. Germline-derived CDR1 and CDR2 are SGHDT and YYEEEE. This CDR3 is 15 amino acids long.